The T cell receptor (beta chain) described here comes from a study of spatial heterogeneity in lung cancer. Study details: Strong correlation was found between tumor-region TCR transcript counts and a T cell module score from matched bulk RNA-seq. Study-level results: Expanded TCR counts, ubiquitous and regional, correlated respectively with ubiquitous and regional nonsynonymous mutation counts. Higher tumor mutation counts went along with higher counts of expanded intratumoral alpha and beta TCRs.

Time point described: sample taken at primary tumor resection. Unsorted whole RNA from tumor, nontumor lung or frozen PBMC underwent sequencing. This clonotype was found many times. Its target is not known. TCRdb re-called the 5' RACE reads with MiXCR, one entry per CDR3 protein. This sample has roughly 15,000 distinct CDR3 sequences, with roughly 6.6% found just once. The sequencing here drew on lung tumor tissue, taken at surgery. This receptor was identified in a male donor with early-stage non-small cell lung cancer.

The CDR3 loop is CASSQAWGPGNQPQHF. CDR3 nucleotide sequence: TGTGCCAGCAGCCAGGCCTGGGGGCCCGGCAATCAGCCCCAGCATTTT. The chain employs TRBV3-1 and TRBJ1-5; weak D call: TRBD1 (6 bases). Germline loops: CDR1 LGHDT, CDR2 YNNKEL (reference sequence). This CDR3 is built from 16 residues. Trimming left V 3 bases short and J 2 bases short, with 14 bases between.